This note documents a single TCR beta chain sequence. Its antigen is as yet unknown. Naive cells were sorted as CD45RO-, CCR7+, CD27+ and CD95-. The sample originates from a study of CXCR3-negative and CXCR3-positive naive CD8 T cells. This CDR3 has 13 residues. General study points: A higher hydrophobicity marked the TRB CDR3s of CXCR3-positive naive cells versus CXCR3-negative naive cells.

Carrying UMI labels, the TRB cDNA libraries were prepared through 5' RACE. TCRdb re-called the 5' RACE reads and catalogs CDR3 proteins one per entry, DNA excluded. Reported are some 50,000 distinct CDR3 sequences; the ten largest clones contain about 1.6%. The chain links TRBV12-3 or TRBV12-4 to TRBJ1-2; TCRdb calls TRBD1, which cannot be checked without DNA. The sequencing input was naive CXCR3- CD8+ T cells from blood. Specified subset: CD45RO-CCR7+CD27+CD95- naive CD8+ T cells lacking CXCR3 (TNR3-). This TCR came from a human donor in good health. Some clones in this sample may be carry-over from other donors' samples. The CDR3 sequence: CASSLTRDSGYTF.